Below, 10 T cell receptor beta chains from the same sample are listed, as sequenced in a study of identical twins. TCRdb redid the calling of the 5' RACE reads with MiXCR, one entry per CDR3 protein. The sample shows about 210,000 distinct CDR3 sequences, roughly a tenth of them seen only once. The sequencing sample was made of memory (CD45RO+) T cells sorted from blood. Source of these receptors: a woman younger than 30 in good health.

This clonotype showed up just a few times. A read error may account for a junction end that differs from germline. V gene TRBV3-1 combines with J gene TRBJ2-7; TRBD2 matches at 11 bases. The CDR3 consists of 15 residues. Germline CDR1 and CDR2: LGHDT and YNNKEL (reference sequence). The CDR3 DNA sequence: TGTGCCAGCAGCGATTGGGCACTAGCGGGAGATGAGCTGTACTTC. This gives the protein CASSDWALAGDELYF.

The genes are TRBV6-1 and TRBJ2-7, with D perhaps TRBD2 (5 bases). The CDR3 consists of 14 residues. CDR1 is MNHNS, CDR2 SASEGT, per germline. V was clipped by 6 bases and J by 8 bases, with 20 bases between them. The CDR3 DNA reads as TGTGCCAGCAGCCCGGGCCGGGATGATCTTCAGCAGTACTTC. This sequence encodes CASSPGRDDLQQYF.

The table lists this clonotype with many counts. The V gene is TRBV6-1, the J gene TRBJ1-2, with D perhaps matching TRBD1 (6 bases). Germline V CDR1 and CDR2: MNHNS, SASEGT. Between the trimmed V and J ends, which lost 6 bases and 4 bases, there was a span of 18 bases. This CDR3 has 15 amino acids. The CDR3 nucleotides are TGTGCCAGCAGCTTCGAGGGGGACCGCGGCTATGGCTACACCTTC. This sequence encodes CASSFEGDRGYGYTF.

The rearrangement joins TRBV5-1 to TRBJ1-4; the D is unclear. Germline V gene lookup returns CDR1 SGHRS and CDR2 YFSETQ. V was clipped by 0 bases and J by 2 bases, with 5 bases between them. The CDR3 spans 14 residues. This chain's CDR3 is CASSLEATNEKLFF. The CDR3 DNA reads TGCGCCAGCAGCTTGGAGGCGACTAATGAAAAACTGTTTTTT.

The CDR3 DNA is TGTGCCAGCAGTACGGGGACGGGAAACTATGGCTACACCTTC. Its translation: CASSTGTGNYGYTF. V usage is TRBV6-1 and J usage is TRBJ1-2; D may be TRBD1 (5 bases). CDR3 length: 14 residues. CDR1 is MNHNS, CDR2 SASEGT, per germline. V lost 5 bases to trimming and J lost 2 bases, with 12 bases between them.

At least ten counts were recorded for this clonotype. The V and J genes are TRBV15 and TRBJ2-1; D gene unclear. Germline CDR1 LNHNV, CDR2 YYDKDF (reference sequence). Trimming took 2 bases from V and 7 from J, leaving 12 bases between them. This CDR3 has 14 amino acids. CDR3 in amino acids: CATSRSPSGNEQFF. CDR3 DNA: TGTGCCACCAGCAGATCCCCCTCCGGGAATGAGCAGTTCTTC.

The chain combines TRBV20-1 with TRBJ2-7; TRBD1 might be the D (6 bases). The length of the CDR3 is 12 residues. Germline V gene lookup returns CDR1 DFQATT and CDR2 SNEGSKA (reference sequence). Trimming removed 4 bases at V and 5 bases at J, with 12 bases between. CDR3 sequence: CSATGDRNEQYF. CDR3 coding DNA: TGCAGTGCTACTGGTGACAGGAACGAGCAGTACTTC.

The V call is TRBV6-5, the J call TRBJ2-3; D unclear. The CDR3 is made up of 14 amino acids. Germline V CDR1 and CDR2: MNHEY, SVGAGI. V shed 2 bases and J shed 2 bases, with 8 bases lying between them. DNA of the CDR3: TGTGCCAGCAGTTACCGGCTTCCCACAGATACGCAGTATTTT. Encoded protein: CASSYRLPTDTQYF.

The chain combines TRBV5-1 with TRBJ2-3; no definite D call. Trimming removed 1 base at V and 4 bases at J, with 7 bases between. CDR1 and CDR2 from the germline V gene are SGHRS and YFSETQ. The CDR3 spans 13 residues. In nucleotides, the CDR3 is TGCGCCAGCAGCTTGATTGGGTCAGATACGCAGTATTTT. This encodes CASSLIGSDTQYF.

The chain uses TRBV12-3 or TRBV12-4 and TRBJ2-3, with D unresolved. Between the trimmed V and J ends, which lost 5 bases and 0 bases, there was a span of 12 bases. The CDR3 consists of 15 residues. This CDR3 is CASSQQLPSTDTQYF. The CDR3 bases are TGTGCCAGCAGTCAGCAGCTCCCTAGCACAGATACGCAGTATTTT.